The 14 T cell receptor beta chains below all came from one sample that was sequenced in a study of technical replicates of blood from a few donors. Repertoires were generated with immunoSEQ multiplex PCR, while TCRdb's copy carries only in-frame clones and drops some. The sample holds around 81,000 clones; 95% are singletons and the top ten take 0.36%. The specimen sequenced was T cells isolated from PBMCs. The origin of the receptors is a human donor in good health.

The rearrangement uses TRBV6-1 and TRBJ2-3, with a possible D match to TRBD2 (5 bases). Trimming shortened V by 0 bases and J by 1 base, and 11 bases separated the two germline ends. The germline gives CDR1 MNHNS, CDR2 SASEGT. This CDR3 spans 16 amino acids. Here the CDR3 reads CASSEADTRRTDTQYF. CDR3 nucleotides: TGTGCCAGCAGTGAAGCTGACACTAGACGCACAGATACGCAGTATTTT.

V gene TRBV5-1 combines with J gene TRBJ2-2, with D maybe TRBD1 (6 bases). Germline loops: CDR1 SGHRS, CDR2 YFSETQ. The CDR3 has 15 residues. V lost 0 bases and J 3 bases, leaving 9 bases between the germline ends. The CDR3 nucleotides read TGCGCCAGCAGCTTGGCGGCAGGGGACACCGGGGAGCTGTTTTTT. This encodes CASSLAAGDTGELFF.

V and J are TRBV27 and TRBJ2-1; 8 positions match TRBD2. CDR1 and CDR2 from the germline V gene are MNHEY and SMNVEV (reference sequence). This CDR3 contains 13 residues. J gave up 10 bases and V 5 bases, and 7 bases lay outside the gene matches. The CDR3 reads CASSLLIAGEQFF. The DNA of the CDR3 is TGTGCCAGCAGTCTCCTAATAGCGGGAGAGCAGTTCTTC.

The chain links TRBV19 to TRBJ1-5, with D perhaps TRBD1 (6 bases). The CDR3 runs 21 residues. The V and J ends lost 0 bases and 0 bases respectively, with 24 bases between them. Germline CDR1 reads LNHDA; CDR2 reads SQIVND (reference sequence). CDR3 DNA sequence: TGTGCCAGTAGTATAGATTACTCCAACAGTCAGGGGTTATATAGCAATCAGCCCCAGCATTTT. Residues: CASSIDYSNSQGLYSNQPQHF.

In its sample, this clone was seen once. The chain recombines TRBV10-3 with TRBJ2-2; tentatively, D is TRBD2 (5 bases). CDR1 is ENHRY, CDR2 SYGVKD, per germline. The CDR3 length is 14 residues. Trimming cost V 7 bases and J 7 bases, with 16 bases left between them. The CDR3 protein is CAIMRTLGGGELFF. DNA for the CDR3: TGTGCCATCATGAGGACCCTAGGAGGCGGGGAGCTGTTTTTT.

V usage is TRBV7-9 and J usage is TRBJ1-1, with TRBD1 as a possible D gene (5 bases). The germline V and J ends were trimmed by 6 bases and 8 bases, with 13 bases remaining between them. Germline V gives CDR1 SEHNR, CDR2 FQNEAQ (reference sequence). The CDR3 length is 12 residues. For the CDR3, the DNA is TGTGCCAGCAGTGTGGGGGGGATAGAAGCTTTCTTT. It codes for CASSVGGIEAFF.

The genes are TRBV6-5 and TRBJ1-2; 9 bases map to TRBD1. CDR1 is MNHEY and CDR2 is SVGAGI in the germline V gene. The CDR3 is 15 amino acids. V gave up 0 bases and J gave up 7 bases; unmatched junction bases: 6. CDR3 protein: CASSYSNRGQGGYTF. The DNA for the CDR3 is TGTGCCAGCAGTTACTCGAACAGGGGGCAGGGTGGCTACACCTTC.

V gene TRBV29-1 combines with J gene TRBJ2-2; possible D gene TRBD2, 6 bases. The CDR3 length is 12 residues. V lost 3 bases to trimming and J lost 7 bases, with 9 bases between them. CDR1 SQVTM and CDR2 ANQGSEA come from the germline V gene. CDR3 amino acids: CSVEEGVGELFF. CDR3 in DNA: TGCAGCGTTGAGGAGGGAGTCGGGGAGCTGTTTTTT.

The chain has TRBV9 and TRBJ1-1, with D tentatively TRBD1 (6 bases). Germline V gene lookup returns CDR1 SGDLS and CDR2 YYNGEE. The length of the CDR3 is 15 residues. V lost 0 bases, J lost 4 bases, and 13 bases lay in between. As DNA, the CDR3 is TGTGCCAGCAGCGTAGGGGGGGGCGGGTTCACTGAAGCTTTCTTT. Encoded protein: CASSVGGGGFTEAFF.

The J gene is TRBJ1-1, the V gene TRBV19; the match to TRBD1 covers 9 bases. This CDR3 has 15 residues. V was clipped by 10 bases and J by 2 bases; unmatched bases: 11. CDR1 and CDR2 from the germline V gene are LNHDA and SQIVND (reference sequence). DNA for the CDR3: TGTGCCACTTACCGGGACAGGGAATTAAACACTGAAGCTTTCTTT. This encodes CATYRDRELNTEAFF.

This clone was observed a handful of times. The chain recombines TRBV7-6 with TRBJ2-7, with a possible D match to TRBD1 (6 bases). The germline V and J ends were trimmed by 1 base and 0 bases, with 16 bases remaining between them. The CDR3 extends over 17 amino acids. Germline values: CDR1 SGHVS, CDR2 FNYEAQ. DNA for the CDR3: TGTGCCAGCAGCTTAGGGCCCTTGGACAGTGGCTCCTACGAGCAGTACTTC. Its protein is CASSLGPLDSGSYEQYF. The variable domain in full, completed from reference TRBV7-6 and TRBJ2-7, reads GAGVSQSPRYKVTKRGQDVALRCDPISGHVSLYWYRQALGQGPEFLTYFNYEAQQDKSGLPNDRFSAERPEGSISTLTIQRTEQRDSAMYRCASSLGPLDSGSYEQYFGPGTRLTVT.

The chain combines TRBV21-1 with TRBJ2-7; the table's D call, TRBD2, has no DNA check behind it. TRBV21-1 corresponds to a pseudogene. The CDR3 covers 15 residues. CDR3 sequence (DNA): TGTGCCAGCACTTATCCTAGCGGGAGGACTTACGAGCAGTACTTC. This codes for CASTYPSGRTYEQYF.

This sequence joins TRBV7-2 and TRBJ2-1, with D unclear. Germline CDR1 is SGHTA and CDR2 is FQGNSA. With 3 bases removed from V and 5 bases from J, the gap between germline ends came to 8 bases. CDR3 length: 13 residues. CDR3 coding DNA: TGTGCCAGCAGCTTGGGCCTTGACAATGAGCAGTTCTTC. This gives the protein CASSLGLDNEQFF.

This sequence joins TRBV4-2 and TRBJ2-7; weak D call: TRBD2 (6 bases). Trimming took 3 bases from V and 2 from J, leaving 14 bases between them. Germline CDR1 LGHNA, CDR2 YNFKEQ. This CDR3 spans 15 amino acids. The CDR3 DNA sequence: TGTGCCAGCAGCCAGGAGGGAGCGTACGCCTACGAGCAGTACTTC. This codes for CASSQEGAYAYEQYF.